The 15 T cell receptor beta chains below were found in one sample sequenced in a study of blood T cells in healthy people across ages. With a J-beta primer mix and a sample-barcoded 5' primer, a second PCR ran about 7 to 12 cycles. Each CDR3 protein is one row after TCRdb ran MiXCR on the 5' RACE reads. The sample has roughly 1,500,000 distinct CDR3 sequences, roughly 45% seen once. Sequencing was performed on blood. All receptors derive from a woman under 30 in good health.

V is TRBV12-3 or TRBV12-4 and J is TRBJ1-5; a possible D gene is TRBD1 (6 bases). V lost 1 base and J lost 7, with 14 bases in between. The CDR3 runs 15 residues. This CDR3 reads CASSLDDRNRQPQHF. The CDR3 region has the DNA TGTGCCAGCAGTTTAGATGACAGGAATCGCCAGCCCCAGCATTTT.

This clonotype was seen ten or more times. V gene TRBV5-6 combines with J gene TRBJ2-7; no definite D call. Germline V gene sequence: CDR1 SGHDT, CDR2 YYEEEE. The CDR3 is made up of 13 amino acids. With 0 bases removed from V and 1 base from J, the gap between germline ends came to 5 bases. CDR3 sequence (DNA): TGTGCCAGCAGCTTGGTGTCATCCTACGAGCAGTACTTC. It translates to CASSLVSSYEQYF.

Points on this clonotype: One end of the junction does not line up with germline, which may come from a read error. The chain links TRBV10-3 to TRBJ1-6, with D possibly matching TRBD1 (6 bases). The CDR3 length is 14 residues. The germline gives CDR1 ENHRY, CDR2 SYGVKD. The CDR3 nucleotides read TGTGCCATACGAACCGGGACAAGGAATTCACCCCCCCACTTT. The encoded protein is CAIRTGTRNSPPHF.

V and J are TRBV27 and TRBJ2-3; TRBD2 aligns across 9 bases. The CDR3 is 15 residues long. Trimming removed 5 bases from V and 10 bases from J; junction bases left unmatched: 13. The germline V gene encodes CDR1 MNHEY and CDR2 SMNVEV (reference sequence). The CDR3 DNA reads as TGTGCCAGCAGTCTTCCCCCGCGGGGGGGTGATCCGCAGTATTTT. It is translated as CASSLPPRGGDPQYF.

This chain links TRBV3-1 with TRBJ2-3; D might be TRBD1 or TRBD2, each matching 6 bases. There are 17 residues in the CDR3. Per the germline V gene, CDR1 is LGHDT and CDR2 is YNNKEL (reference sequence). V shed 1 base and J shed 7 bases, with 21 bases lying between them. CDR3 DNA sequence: TGTGCCAGCAGCCAAGTTGATGGAGGGGGGCCATTGAATACGCAGTATTTT. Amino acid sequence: CASSQVDGGGPLNTQYF.

The CDR3 region has the DNA TGCGCCAGCAGCCGGGGACAACTGAGCCTCTACAATGAGCAGTACTTC. It translates to CASSRGQLSLYNEQYF. V usage is TRBV5-1 and J usage is TRBJ2-1; perhaps TRBD1 as D (6 bases). The J call is in doubt because the DNA end fits TRBJ2-7 better. Germline V gives CDR1 SGHRS, CDR2 YFSETQ. The CDR3 sequence is 16 residues long.

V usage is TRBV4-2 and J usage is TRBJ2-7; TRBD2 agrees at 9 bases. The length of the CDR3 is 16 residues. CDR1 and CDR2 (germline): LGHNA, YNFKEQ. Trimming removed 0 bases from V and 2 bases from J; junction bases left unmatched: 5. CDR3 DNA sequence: TGTGCCAGCAGCCAAGATTGGCGGGAGGGACCCTACGAGCAGTACTTC. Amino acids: CASSQDWREGPYEQYF.

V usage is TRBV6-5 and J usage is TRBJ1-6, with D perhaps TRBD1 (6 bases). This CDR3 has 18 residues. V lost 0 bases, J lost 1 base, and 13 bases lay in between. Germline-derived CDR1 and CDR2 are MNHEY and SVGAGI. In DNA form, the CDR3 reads TGTGCCAGCAGTTACTCGTTGGGAGGGACATCCTATAATTCACCCCTCCACTTT. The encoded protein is CASSYSLGGTSYNSPLHF.

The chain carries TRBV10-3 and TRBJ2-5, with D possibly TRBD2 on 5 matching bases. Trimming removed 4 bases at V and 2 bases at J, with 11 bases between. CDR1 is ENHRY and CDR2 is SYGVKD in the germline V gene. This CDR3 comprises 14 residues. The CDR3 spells CAISGGLGQETQYF. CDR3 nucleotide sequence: TGTGCCATCAGTGGAGGGCTAGGGCAAGAGACCCAGTACTTC.

This CDR3 reads CASSPRVDRIGGYTF. In DNA form, the CDR3 reads TGCGCCAGCAGCCCGAGAGTAGACAGGATTGGGGGCTACACCTTC. The chain has TRBV4-1 and TRBJ1-2, with D tentatively TRBD1 (6 bases). Trimming removed 4 bases at V and 8 bases at J, with 20 bases between. The CDR3 consists of 15 residues. Germline loops: CDR1 MGHRA, CDR2 YSYEKL.

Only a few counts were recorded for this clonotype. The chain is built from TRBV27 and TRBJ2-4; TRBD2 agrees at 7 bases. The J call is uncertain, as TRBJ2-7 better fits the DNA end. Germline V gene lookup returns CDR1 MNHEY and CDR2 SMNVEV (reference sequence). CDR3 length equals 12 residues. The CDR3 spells CASTSAGHEQYF. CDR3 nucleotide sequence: TGTGCCAGCACCTCAGCGGGGCACGAGCAGTACTTC.

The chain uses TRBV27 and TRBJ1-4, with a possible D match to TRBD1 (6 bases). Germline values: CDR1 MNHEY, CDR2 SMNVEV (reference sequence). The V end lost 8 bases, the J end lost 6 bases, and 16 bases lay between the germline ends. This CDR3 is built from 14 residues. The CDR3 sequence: CASRPGVLDEKLFF. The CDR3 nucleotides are TGTGCCAGCCGACCAGGGGTTTTGGATGAAAAACTGTTTTTT.

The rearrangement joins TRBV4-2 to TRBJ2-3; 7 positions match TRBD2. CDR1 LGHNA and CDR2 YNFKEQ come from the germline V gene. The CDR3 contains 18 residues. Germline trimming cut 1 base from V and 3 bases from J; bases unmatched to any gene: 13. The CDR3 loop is CASSQVFARERETDTQYF. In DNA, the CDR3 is TGTGCCAGCAGCCAAGTCTTCGCGCGGGAGAGAGAGACAGATACGCAGTATTTT.

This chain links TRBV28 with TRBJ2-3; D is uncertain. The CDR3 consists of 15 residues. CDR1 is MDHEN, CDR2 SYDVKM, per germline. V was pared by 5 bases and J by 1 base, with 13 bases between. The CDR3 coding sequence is TGTGCCAGCAGTCCCCCCCCGGTTGGCACAGATACGCAGTATTTT. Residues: CASSPPPVGTDTQYF.

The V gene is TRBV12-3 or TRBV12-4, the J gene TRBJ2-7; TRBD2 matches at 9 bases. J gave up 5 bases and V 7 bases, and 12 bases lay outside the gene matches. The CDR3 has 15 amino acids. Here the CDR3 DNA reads TGTGCCAGCACTCCCGGTGTAGCGGGGGACCACGAGCAGTACTTC. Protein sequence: CASTPGVAGDHEQYF.